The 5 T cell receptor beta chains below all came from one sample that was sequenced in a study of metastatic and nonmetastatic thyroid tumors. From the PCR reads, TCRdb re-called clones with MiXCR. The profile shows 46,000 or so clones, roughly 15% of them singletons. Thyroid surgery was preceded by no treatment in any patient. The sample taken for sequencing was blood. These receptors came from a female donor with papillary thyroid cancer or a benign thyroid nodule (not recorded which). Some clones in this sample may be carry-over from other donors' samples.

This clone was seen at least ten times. The CDR3: CASTLTYLATDTQYF. CDR3 in DNA: TGTGCCAGCACCTTGACCTACTTAGCAACAGATACGCAGTATTTT. The gene calls are TRBV11-2 and TRBJ2-3; D uncertain. Germline V gene lookup returns CDR1 SGHAT and CDR2 FQNNGV. The length of the CDR3 is 15 residues. V gave up 7 bases and J gave up 3 bases, with 17 bases separating them.

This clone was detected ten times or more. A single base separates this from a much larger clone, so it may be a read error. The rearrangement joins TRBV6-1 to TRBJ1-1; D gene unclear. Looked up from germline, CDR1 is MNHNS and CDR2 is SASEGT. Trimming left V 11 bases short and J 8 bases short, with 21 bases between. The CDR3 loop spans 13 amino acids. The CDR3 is CAGITDSVREAFF. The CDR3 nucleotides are TGTGCCGGCATAACGGACTCCGTGAGGGAAGCTTTCTTT.

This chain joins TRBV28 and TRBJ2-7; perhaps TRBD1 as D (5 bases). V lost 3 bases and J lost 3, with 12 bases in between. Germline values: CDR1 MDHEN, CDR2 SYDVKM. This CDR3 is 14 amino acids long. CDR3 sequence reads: CASSFWTQLYEQYF. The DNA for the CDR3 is TGTGCCAGCAGTTTCTGGACACAGCTCTACGAGCAGTACTTC. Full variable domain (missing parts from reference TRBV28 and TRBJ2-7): DVKVTQSSRYLVKRTGEKVFLECVQDMDHENMFWYRQDPGLGLRLIYFSYDVKMKEKGDIPEGYSVSREKKERFSLILESASTNQTSMYLCASSFWTQLYEQYFGPGTRLTVT.

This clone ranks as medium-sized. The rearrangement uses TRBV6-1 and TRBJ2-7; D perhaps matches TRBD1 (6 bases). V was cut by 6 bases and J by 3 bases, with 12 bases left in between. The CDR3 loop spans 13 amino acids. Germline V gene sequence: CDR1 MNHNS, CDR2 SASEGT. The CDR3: CASRRQAFYEQYF. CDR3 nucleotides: TGTGCCAGCAGGCGACAGGCGTTCTACGAGCAGTACTTC.

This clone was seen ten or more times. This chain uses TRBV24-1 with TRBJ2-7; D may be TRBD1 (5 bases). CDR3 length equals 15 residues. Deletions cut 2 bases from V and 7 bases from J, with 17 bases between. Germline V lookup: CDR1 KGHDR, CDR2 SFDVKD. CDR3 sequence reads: CATSDYGREGEEQYF. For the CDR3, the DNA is TGTGCCACCAGTGATTATGGCAGGGAAGGAGAAGAGCAGTACTTC.